One TCR beta chain is described in this entry. The same CDR3 also results from other DNA sequences found in this sample. The sample comes from a study of beta chain features in type 1 diabetes. As every portion of the isolated RNA was reverse transcribed, the sequencing read expressed TCRB transcripts. TCRdb's table, derived via immunoSEQ multiplex PCR, lists solely in-frame clones and lacks some. Of hundreds of thousands of clones listed, about a sixth are singletons. CDR3 length equals 14 residues. Trimming removed 4 bases at V and 0 bases at J, with 11 bases between. Germline V gives CDR1 SGHNT, CDR2 YYREEE (reference sequence).

Input material: naive CD4+ T cells from blood. The rearrangement joins TRBV5-4 to TRBJ2-7; maybe TRBD2 (6 bases). This receptor was identified in a man aged 18-30 years in good health. CDR3 region: CASSLSGASYEQYF. Here the CDR3 DNA reads TGTGCCAGCAGCCTTAGCGGTGCCTCCTACGAGCAGTACTTC.